Below, 27 T cell receptor beta chains from the same sample are listed, as sequenced in a study of blood T cell repertoires in COVID-19. Data came from immunoSEQ multiplex PCR; TCRdb stores just in-frame clones and leaves some out. Of over 200,000 clones in the sample, about nine tenths are singletons; the top ten hold roughly 2.5%. The sequenced sample was peripheral blood. These receptors all come from a woman aged 55-69 years with acute or convalescent COVID-19.

The chain employs TRBV5-6 and TRBJ1-5; 8 nucleotides align to TRBD1. This CDR3 is 14 amino acids long. Trimming at V came to 2 bases and at J to 5 bases, leaving 3 bases not matched to a gene. The germline gives CDR1 SGHDT, CDR2 YYEEEE. The CDR3 loop is CASSLNRGYQPQHF. DNA for the CDR3: TGTGCCAGCAGCTTAAACAGGGGGTATCAGCCCCAGCATTTT.

The chain recombines TRBV19 with TRBJ1-2; TRBD1 is a possible D gene (5 bases). This CDR3 is 15 amino acids long. Deletions cut 3 bases from V and 4 bases from J, with 15 bases between. Germline V gene lookup returns CDR1 LNHDA and CDR2 SQIVND (reference sequence). The CDR3 reads CASSISQGSGYGYTF. CDR3 bases: TGTGCCAGTAGTATTAGTCAGGGAAGTGGCTATGGCTACACCTTC.

This rearrangement joins TRBV27 to TRBJ2-2; D is undetermined. Per the germline V gene, CDR1 is MNHEY and CDR2 is SMNVEV (reference sequence). Trimming pared 1 base from V and 2 bases from J, leaving 8 bases between. The CDR3 runs to 15 residues. CDR3 sequence (DNA): TGTGCCAGCAGTTTATTACAGTTTAACACCGGGGAGCTGTTTTTT. Protein sequence: CASSLLQFNTGELFF.

The chain combines TRBV23-1 with TRBJ2-5; TRBD1 matches at 8 bases. TRBV23-1 is flagged as an ORF with uncertain function. V lost 3 bases to trimming and J lost 2 bases; unmatched junction nucleotides: 8. CDR3 length: 16 residues. CDR3 region: CASSQVHRGLQETQYF. The CDR3 coding sequence is TGCGCCAGCAGTCAGGTACACAGGGGGTTACAAGAGACCCAGTACTTC.

The sample holds a few counts of this clone. The chain joins TRBV30 to TRBJ2-7, with TRBD2 matching 9 bases. The ends lost 5 bases at V and 6 bases at J; junction bases unmatched: 8. The CDR3 has 13 residues. Per the germline V gene, CDR1 is GTSNPN and CDR2 is SVGIG (reference sequence). This CDR3 is CAWEVAGESEQYF. CDR3 DNA: TGTGCCTGGGAGGTAGCGGGAGAAAGCGAGCAGTACTTC.

V gene TRBV7-9 combines with J gene TRBJ1-4; TRBD1 aligns across 7 bases. The CDR3 has 16 residues. Germline V gene sequence: CDR1 SEHNR, CDR2 FQNEAQ (reference sequence). The ends lost 5 bases at V and 8 bases at J; junction bases unmatched: 14. The CDR3 nucleotides are TGTGCCAGCAGCGCCAGAGGAACAGGGGTGGACGAAAAACTGTTTTTT. Its protein is CASSARGTGVDEKLFF.

The rearrangement uses TRBV30 and TRBJ1-6, with D hard to call. V lost 0 bases, J lost 6 bases, and 9 bases lay in between. The CDR3 is made up of 14 amino acids. Germline V CDR1 and CDR2: GTSNPN, SVGIG (reference sequence). CDR3 DNA: TGTGCCTGGAGTGTACGAGGAGTTAATTCACCCCTCCACTTT. Translated, it gives CAWSVRGVNSPLHF.

The chain's CDR3 is CASSNFLHTIYF. In DNA, the CDR3 is TGTGCCAGCAGTAACTTTCTCCACACCATATATTTT. The genes are TRBV12-3 or TRBV12-4 and TRBJ1-3; D is undetermined. This CDR3 is 12 amino acids long. V dropped 5 bases and J dropped 8 bases, with 10 bases sitting between them.

The chain employs TRBV20-1 and TRBJ1-2, with D maybe TRBD1 (6 bases). Per the germline V gene, CDR1 is DFQATT and CDR2 is SNEGSKA (reference sequence). Trimming left V 3 bases short and J 5 bases short, with 16 bases between. The CDR3 loop spans 14 amino acids. DNA of the CDR3: TGCAGTGCTAGTTCAGGGGCCCTCGGGTATGGCTACACCTTC. It specifies CSASSGALGYGYTF.

This chain uses TRBV6-6 with TRBJ1-6; D remains unclear. This CDR3 region has 16 residues. Trimming took off 0 bases at V and 3 bases at J, with 9 bases between the two ends. Germline V gives CDR1 MNHNY, CDR2 SVGAGI (reference sequence). The CDR3, as DNA: TGTGCCAGCAGTTACTCCCCTGCAGACTATAATTCACCCCTCCACTTT. Protein: CASSYSPADYNSPLHF.

The chain employs TRBV3-1 (or the pseudogene TRBV3-2) and TRBJ2-1, with a possible D match to TRBD2 (6 bases). The germline V gene has CDR1 LGHDT and CDR2 YNNKEL (reference sequence). Deletions cut 8 bases from V and 3 bases from J, with 8 bases between. The CDR3 runs to 12 residues. The CDR3 DNA is TGTGCCAGCGGGACTTACTACAATGAGCAGTTCTTC. This encodes CASGTYYNEQFF.

V usage is TRBV13 and J usage is TRBJ1-4; TRBD1 matches at 9 bases. CDR1 PRHDT and CDR2 FYEKMQ come from the germline V gene (reference sequence). The CDR3 has 15 amino acids. Trimming removed 2 bases from V and 7 bases from J; junction bases left unmatched: 5. The DNA for the CDR3 is TGTGCCAGCAGCTTAAAGGACAGGGGAGGTGAAAAACTGTTTTTT. Translation: CASSLKDRGGEKLFF.

The chain recombines TRBV5-4 with TRBJ2-3; TRBD2 matches at 10 bases. This CDR3 contains 16 residues. Losses at the gene ends were 0 bases for V and 4 bases for J; bases not matched to a gene: 5. The germline V gene has CDR1 SGHNT and CDR2 YYREEE (reference sequence). The CDR3 DNA sequence: TGTGCCAGCAGCTTGGGGCTAGCGGGGGCCTCAGATACGCAGTATTTT. This codes for CASSLGLAGASDTQYF.

The V gene is TRBV6-6, the J gene TRBJ1-3, with TRBD1 as a possible D gene (6 bases). V lost 6 bases and J lost 1, with 16 bases in between. This CDR3 has 16 residues. The germline V gene encodes CDR1 MNHNY and CDR2 SVGAGI (reference sequence). The CDR3 here is CASREVGGLSGNTIYF. The CDR3 DNA sequence: TGTGCCAGCAGGGAGGTGGGGGGGCTTTCTGGAAACACCATATATTTT.

The chain uses TRBV15 and TRBJ1-2; no clear D gene. The CDR3 contains 13 residues. CDR1 is LNHNV and CDR2 is YYDKDF in the germline V gene (reference sequence). Trimming shortened V by 4 bases and J by 2 bases, and 8 bases separated the two germline ends. The CDR3: CATSTILNYGYTF. The CDR3 region has the DNA TGTGCCACCAGCACTATATTGAACTATGGCTACACCTTC.

Here the CDR3 reads CAWSQGLQDTYGYTF. The CDR3 DNA sequence: TGTGCCTGGAGTCAAGGTTTACAGGATACCTATGGCTACACCTTC. J is TRBJ1-2 and V is TRBV30; D perhaps matches TRBD1 (5 bases). In germline, CDR1 is GTSNPN, CDR2 SVGIG (reference sequence). This CDR3 has 15 amino acids. Deletions cut 2 bases from V and 4 bases from J, with 17 bases between.

The chain joins TRBV5-1 to TRBJ2-7; 7 positions match TRBD2. Trimming took 4 bases from V and 2 from J; bases not matched to a gene: 12. The CDR3 is made up of 16 amino acids. Germline CDR1 is SGHRS and CDR2 is YFSETQ. CDR3 region: CASSTGGIGIPYEQYF. CDR3 in DNA: TGCGCCAGCAGCACGGGGGGTATCGGGATCCCCTACGAGCAGTACTTC.

The chain carries TRBV5-1 and TRBJ1-6; TRBD1 aligns across 7 bases. The CDR3 sequence is 14 residues long. The V gene's germline CDR1 is SGHRS and CDR2 YFSETQ. The ends lost 3 bases at V and 7 bases at J; junction bases unmatched: 4. CDR3 sequence reads: CASSSGQINSPLHF. Written as DNA, the CDR3 is TGCGCCAGCAGCTCGGGACAGATAAATTCACCCCTCCACTTT.

This clone was observed a single time. The chain joins TRBV4-3 to TRBJ1-2, with D hard to call. This CDR3 comprises 15 residues. V was trimmed by 4 bases and J by 6 bases, leaving 18 bases between them. In germline, CDR1 is LGHNA, CDR2 YSLEER. CDR3 amino acids: CASSPEHGGGHGYTF. As DNA, the CDR3 is TGCGCCAGCAGCCCGGAGCACGGCGGAGGCCATGGCTACACCTTC.

J is TRBJ1-3 and V is TRBV24-1; D unresolved. The CDR3 totals 14 residues. Germline V CDR1 and CDR2: KGHDR, SFDVKD. V was shortened by 5 bases and J by 5 bases, with 12 bases between the two germline ends. This CDR3 reads CATSVSLKRNTIYF. The DNA for the CDR3 is TGTGCCACCAGTGTAAGCCTAAAGAGAAACACCATATATTTT.

This sequence joins TRBV2 and TRBJ1-5, with 10 bases matching TRBD1. Germline V gene data show CDR1 as SNHLY and CDR2 as FYNNEI. V lost 5 bases to trimming and J lost 7 bases; unmatched junction nucleotides: 5. This CDR3 has 14 amino acids. This chain's CDR3 is CASSRDRGRQPQHF. The CDR3 DNA follows: TGTGCCAGCAGTAGGGACAGGGGCCGGCAGCCCCAGCATTTT. Looking up the rest from reference TRBV2 and TRBJ1-5 gives the full variable domain: EPEVTQTPSHQVTQMGQEVILRCVPISNHLYFYWYRQILGQKVEFLVSFYNNEISEKSEIFDDQFSVERPDGSNFTLKIRSTKLEDSAMYFCASSRDRGRQPQHFGDGTRLSIL.

The chain employs TRBV6-5 and TRBJ1-4; maybe TRBD1 (5 bases). The CDR3 is made up of 13 amino acids. The V gene's germline CDR1 is MNHEY and CDR2 SVGAGI. V shed 6 bases and J shed 7 bases, with 12 bases lying between them. The CDR3 loop is CASSRQRSEKLFF. In DNA form, the CDR3 reads TGTGCCAGCAGCCGACAGAGGAGTGAAAAACTGTTTTTT.

The rearrangement joins TRBV7-2 to TRBJ1-1; possibly TRBD1 for D (6 bases). V was clipped by 2 bases and J by 0 bases, with 10 bases between them. The CDR3 is 15 residues long. The V gene's germline CDR1 is SGHTA and CDR2 FQGNSA. As DNA, the CDR3 is TGTGCCAGCAGCTTACGGACAGTAATGAACACTGAAGCTTTCTTT. It specifies CASSLRTVMNTEAFF. Complete variable domain (other parts from reference TRBV7-2 and TRBJ1-1): GAGVSQSPSNKVTEKGKDVELRCDPISGHTALYWYRQSLGQGLEFLIYFQGNSAPDKSGLPSDRFSAERTGGSVSTLTIQRTQQEDSAVYLCASSLRTVMNTEAFFGQGTRLTVV.

The rearrangement joins TRBV7-9 to TRBJ2-6; TRBD1 matches 8 bases. CDR3 length equals 18 residues. Germline V gene sequence: CDR1 SEHNR, CDR2 FQNEAQ (reference sequence). After removal of 1 base from V and 0 bases from J, the junction contained 5 bases not matched to a gene. The CDR3 spells CASSLVGQAYSGANVLTF. CDR3 in DNA: TGTGCCAGCAGCTTAGTGGGACAGGCTTACTCTGGGGCCAACGTCCTGACTTTC.

J is TRBJ1-3 and V is TRBV6-6; 8 bases match TRBD1. This CDR3 has 15 residues. The V gene's germline CDR1 is MNHNY and CDR2 SVGAGI (reference sequence). V was pared by 2 bases and J by 5 bases, with 5 bases of the junction left unmatched. CDR3 DNA: TGTGCCAGCAGTTACGCCGGACAGGGAAGAAACACCATATATTTT. It translates to CASSYAGQGRNTIYF.

The chain is built from TRBV5-5 and TRBJ2-7, with D possibly being TRBD1 (6 bases). The V end lost 5 bases, the J end lost 4 bases, and 22 bases lay between the germline ends. Germline V gene sequence: CDR1 SGHKS, CDR2 YYEKEE (reference sequence). The CDR3 is made up of 16 amino acids. Here the CDR3 reads CASRPFSRGSSYEQYF. CDR3 sequence (DNA): TGTGCCAGCAGACCATTCAGTAGGGGGAGTTCGTACGAGCAGTACTTC. Drawing the rest from reference TRBV5-5 and TRBJ2-7, the complete variable domain is DAGVTQSPTHLIKTRGQQVTLRCSPISGHKSVSWYQQVLGQGPQFIFQYYEKEERGRGNFPDRFSARQFPNYSSELNVNALLLGDSALYLCASRPFSRGSSYEQYFGPGTRLTVT.

The chain is built from TRBV7-8 and TRBJ1-1; D may be TRBD1 (5 bases). V lost 5 bases and J 7 bases, leaving 23 bases between the germline ends. The CDR3 spans 16 residues. Per germline, CDR1 SGHVS and CDR2 FQNEAQ. In nucleotides, the CDR3 is TGTGCCAGCAGCCTCGGTGCCCCGATCAGAACAGGTGAAGCTTTCTTT. Its translation is CASSLGAPIRTGEAFF.